This T cell receptor (beta chain) was identified during a study of beta chain features in type 1 diabetes. Only one heparinised blood draw was taken per donor, and its volume averaged around 110 mL. A note on this clone: The antigen is not known.

Expressed TCRB transcripts were sequenced because the entire RNA isolate underwent reverse transcription. Assay used: immunoSEQ multiplex PCR; TCRdb lists only in-frame clones, some missing. The table shows about 650,000 clones, with around 12% occurring only once. Notes on the study in general: Patients with Type 1 diabetes showed moderately but significantly shorter TCRB CDR3s in all four CD4+ subsets.

Germline lookup yields CDR1 SEHNR and CDR2 FQNEAQ (reference sequence). This CDR3 has 16 amino acids. V shed 5 bases and J 3 bases; nucleotides not matched to a gene: 8. This chain joins TRBV7-9 and TRBJ2-2; 8 bases fit TRBD2. The sequence came from a man aged 25 to 40 with type 1 diabetes. The sequencing sample was made of naive CD4+ T cells from blood. CDR3 DNA sequence: TGTGCCAGCAGCCTCACTAGCGGTCGATACACCGGGGAGCTGTTTTTT. Translating it yields CASSLTSGRYTGELFF.